The source of this T cell receptor beta chain is a study of beta chain features in type 1 diabetes. The overall study: Comparable age, gender and cell yields were observed in patients relative to healthy donors.

Germline-derived CDR1 and CDR2 are SNHLY and FYNNEI. Trimming shortened V by 7 bases and J by 3 bases, and 16 bases separated the two germline ends. The CDR3 contains 15 residues. Whole-study findings and limits: Whether HLA type affects TCRB rearrangement stayed undetermined in the present work.

Since all of the isolated RNA was reverse transcribed, expressed TCRB transcripts were what got sequenced. Produced via immunoSEQ multiplex PCR; TCRdb's table is partial and in-frame only. The sample lists under 500,000 clones, around 28% occurring once. In its sample, this clone was seen a few times. Its cognate antigen is unknown. The sequence was collected from a man younger than 35 in good health. The specimen was naive CD4+ T cells from blood. J is TRBJ2-1 and V is TRBV2; D may be TRBD2 (5 bases). CDR3 sequence (DNA): TGTGCCAGCAACACCGGCGGGTTCCGCTACAATGAGCAGTTCTTC. This sequence encodes CASNTGGFRYNEQFF.